This TCR beta chain is drawn from a study of T cell responses to AZD1222 COVID-19 vaccine. The wider study: The analysis combined second doses at about 4 or about 12 weeks. Study conclusions and caveats: It should be noted that donors were predominantly white British and more often female, and clonal diversity was possibly underestimated. CD4 TCRs linked to vaccination spanned spike, dominating at 160-218 and 743-854. Close to half of spike-specific TCRs reportedly recognize unmutated variant regions.

About this clone itself: As yet, its antigen is unknown.

Profiled with immunoSEQ multiplex PCR; TCRdb holds only in-frame clones, not every one. The sample lists about 140,000 clones, 92% seen once, with about 3% in the top ten. With 5 bases removed from V and 10 bases from J, the gap between germline ends came to 9 bases. This CDR3 has 11 residues. Germline CDR1 reads SGHNT; CDR2 reads YENEEA. The chain uses TRBV11-3 and TRBJ2-4; maybe TRBD2 (5 bases). The specimen comprised peripheral blood, sampled on day 0 of AZD1222 vaccination. The sequence was collected from an adult in good health. CDR3 region: CASSREVIQYF. Here the CDR3 DNA reads TGTGCCAGCAGCCGGGAAGTAATTCAGTACTTC.